Listed below are T cell receptor beta chains from one sample, sequenced in a study of T cells in Graves' hyperthyroidism and ophthalmopathy. TCRdb reprocessed the multiplex PCR reads with MiXCR, giving one entry per CDR3 protein. This sample has about 380,000 distinct CDR3 sequences, with 15% to 20% found just once. The sequencing input was blood. The receptors were gathered from a man younger than 30 with Graves' ophthalmopathy. The CDR3 runs from the conserved cysteine through the conserved F or W. The order of the fields is CDR3 length, D gene, clone size, V gene, J gene, CDR3 DNA, CDR3 protein. The D gene is left open where the match is weak. Some rows have no size entry. The others give once, few or many, or a class for an expanded clone.

14,TRBD2,few,TRBV15,TRBJ2-7,TGTGCCACCAGCAGGCGGGGGGGCGGCTACGAGCAGTACTTC,CATSRRGGGYEQYF
16,NA,NA,TRBV10-2,TRBJ1-3,TGCGCCAGCAGCCAATCCCAGACTTACTCTGGAAACACCATATATTTT,CASSQSQTYSGNTIYF
14,TRBD1,NA,TRBV5-1,TRBJ2-7,TGCGCCAGCAGCTACGGACAGGGGGAGTACGAGCAGTACTTC,CASSYGQGEYEQYF
15,TRBD1,once,TRBV20-1,TRBJ1-1,TGCAGTGCTAGAGATGGGGGACAGGGGGTAACTGAAGCTTTCTTT,CSARDGGQGVTEAFF
14,TRBD1,many,TRBV7-9,TRBJ1-1,TGTGCCAGCAGTTTAGGGACAGTGAACACTGAAGCTTTCTTT,CASSLGTVNTEAFF
15,NA,few,TRBV5-1,TRBJ2-1,TGCGCCAGCAGCCCGTACCTTTCGGATTACAATGAGCAGTTCTTC,CASSPYLSDYNEQFF
16,TRBD2,NA,TRBV5-6,TRBJ2-7,TGTGCCAGCAGCAATATAGCGGGAGACTCTCCGCGGGAGCAGTACTTC,CASSNIAGDSPREQYF
14,NA,many,TRBV5-6,TRBJ1-1,TGTGCCAGCAGCTTGTACATCGCAGGGGCTAAAGCTTTCTTT,CASSLYIAGAKAFF
19,TRBD1,NA,TRBV2,TRBJ1-2,TGTGCCAGCAGCGCCCACCGGGACAGGGGGCCCGCCGGGTACTATGGCTACACCTTC,CASSAHRDRGPAGYYGYTF
23,TRBD2,many,TRBV7-2,TRBJ2-3,TGTGCCAGCAGCTCAGGACCGGGTGCCCGTCTGACCGGACTAGCCCAGGAGAAGGATACGCAGTATTTT,CASSSGPGARLTGLAQEKDTQYF
16,TRBD2,few,TRBV6-1,TRBJ2-2,TGTGCCAGCAGCAGAAGCGGGGGGGGGGGCACCGGGGAGCTGTTTTTT,CASSRSGGGGTGELFF
13,TRBD1,few,TRBV6-1,TRBJ1-1,TGTGCCAGCAGGCCTACCCGACAGGGCGAAGCTTTCTTT,CASRPTRQGEAFF
13,NA,few,TRBV10-2,TRBJ2-7,TGCGCCAGCAGTGAGTCGTGGGGTAGCGAGCAGTACTTC,CASSESWGSEQYF
15,TRBD1,many,TRBV12-3/TRBV12-4,TRBJ2-1,TGTGCCAGCACTCCTACAGGGGGCGCCCACAATGAGCAGTTCTTC,CASTPTGGAHNEQFF
14,NA,few,TRBV14,TRBJ2-3,TGTGCCACCCCTTTGTGTCGAGGCACAGATACGCAGTATTTT,CATPLCRGTDTQYF
12,NA,NA,TRBV6-5,TRBJ2-1,TGTGCCAGCAGTCGTAACAGGGATGAGCAGTTCTTC,CASSRNRDEQFF
15,NA,many,TRBV11-3,TRBJ2-3,TGTGCCAGCAGCTTAGGCCGGGGGAGCGGAGATACGCAGTATTTT,CASSLGRGSGDTQYF
16,TRBD1,many,TRBV3-1,TRBJ1-4,TGTGCCAGCAGCCAAAACAGGGGTACAACTAATGAAAAACTGTTTTTT,CASSQNRGTTNEKLFF
16,TRBD2,many,TRBV24-1,TRBJ2-3,TGTGCCACCAGCTTTCTGACTAGCGGGGGTTATTATACGCAGTATTTT,CATSFLTSGGYYTQYF
13,NA,NA,TRBV6-1,TRBJ2-3,TGTGCCAGCAGTGGGGACAGCACAGATACGCAGTATTTT,CASSGDSTDTQYF
16,TRBD1,many,TRBV12-3/TRBV12-4,TRBJ2-3,TGTGCCAGCAGCCCCCGACAGGGCCTTAGCACAGATACGCAGTATTTT,CASSPRQGLSTDTQYF
17,NA,few,TRBV7-9,TRBJ2-7,TGTGCCAGCAGCTTAGCAGAGTCAGGGGCTTTAAACTACGAGCAGTACTTC,CASSLAESGALNYEQYF
14,NA,NA,TRBV7-8,TRBJ2-1,TGTGCCAGCAGCACGGGACTTATATACAATGAGCAGTTCTTC,CASSTGLIYNEQFF
14,TRBD2,few,TRBV7-9,TRBJ2-3,TGTGCCAGCAGCCTCGGTAGCGGGGGGCGTACGCAGTATTTT,CASSLGSGGRTQYF
14,TRBD2,NA,TRBV19,TRBJ2-5,TGTGCCAGTAGAGCGGGGGGGCTGGGGGAGACCCAGTACTTC,CASRAGGLGETQYF
15,TRBD2,many,TRBV5-1,TRBJ2-1,TGCGCCAGCAGCTGGATAGCGGGTCCCTCTCTAGAGCAGTTCTTC,CASSWIAGPSLEQFF
12,NA,many,TRBV2,TRBJ1-1,TGTGCCAGCTCAGGGTCGCGGGCTGAAGCTTTCTTT,CASSGSRAEAFF